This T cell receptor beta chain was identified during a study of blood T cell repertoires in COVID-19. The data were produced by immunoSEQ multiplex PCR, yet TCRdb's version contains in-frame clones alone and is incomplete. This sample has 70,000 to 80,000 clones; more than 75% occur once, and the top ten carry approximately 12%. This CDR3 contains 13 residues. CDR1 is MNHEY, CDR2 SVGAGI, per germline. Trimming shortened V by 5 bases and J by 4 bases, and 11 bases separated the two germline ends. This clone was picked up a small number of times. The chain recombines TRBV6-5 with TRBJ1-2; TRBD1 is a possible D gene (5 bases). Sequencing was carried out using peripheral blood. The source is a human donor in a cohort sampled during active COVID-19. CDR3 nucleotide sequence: TGTGCCAGCAGTCCCCACAGGTTCTATGGCTACACCTTC. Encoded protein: CASSPHRFYGYTF.